This is a list of T cell receptor beta chains from one sample in a study of T cells in Graves' hyperthyroidism and ophthalmopathy. TCRdb ran MiXCR on the multiplex PCR reads and lists one entry per CDR3 protein. The sample includes approximately 610,000 distinct CDR3 sequences, about 15% seen only once; the top ten take roughly 4.5%. The sequenced sample consisted of blood. The receptors shown here come from a woman in her forties with Graves' ophthalmopathy. Both conserved end residues are part of each CDR3. D genes are given only for firm matches. Expanded clones get a size class; other rows say once, few or many, or leave the size out.

clone size: many
CDR3 length: 15
J gene: TRBJ1-5
V gene: TRBV12-3/TRBV12-4
D gene: .
CDR3 DNA: TGTGCCAGCAGAAAAGACGCGGTTGGCAATCAGCCCCAGCATTTT
CDR3 protein: CASRKDAVGNQPQHF

clone size: many
CDR3 length: 14
J gene: TRBJ2-7
V gene: TRBV20-1
D gene: .
CDR3 DNA: TGCAGTGCTAGCTTCGGCAGGGCTGTCTACGAGCAGTACTTC
CDR3 protein: CSASFGRAVYEQYF

clone size: few
CDR3 length: 14
J gene: TRBJ1-2
V gene: TRBV3-1
D gene: .
CDR3 DNA: TGTGCCAGCAGCCAAGAGGTTCACACCCCTGGCTACACCTTC
CDR3 protein: CASSQEVHTPGYTF

clone size: many
CDR3 length: 14
J gene: TRBJ2-7
V gene: TRBV13
D gene: .
CDR3 DNA: TGTGCCAGCAGCTTAGCTGGGAAAAGAAGCGAGCAGTACTTC
CDR3 protein: CASSLAGKRSEQYF

clone size: many
CDR3 length: 17
J gene: TRBJ2-2
V gene: TRBV12-3/TRBV12-4
D gene: TRBD2
CDR3 DNA: TGTGCCAGCAGTTTAGTTGGACTAGCGGGAGGCACCGGGGAGCTGTTTTTT
CDR3 protein: CASSLVGLAGGTGELFF

clone size: many
CDR3 length: 14
J gene: TRBJ2-2
V gene: TRBV12-3/TRBV12-4
D gene: .
CDR3 DNA: TGTGCCAGCAGCTTACAGGGGAACACCGGGGAGCTGTTTTTT
CDR3 protein: CASSLQGNTGELFF

clone size: many
CDR3 length: 14
J gene: TRBJ2-7
V gene: TRBV6-2/TRBV6-3
D gene: TRBD2
CDR3 DNA: TGTGCCAGCAGTGAAACTCTAGCGGATAACGAGCAGTACTTC
CDR3 protein: CASSETLADNEQYF

clone size: many
CDR3 length: 16
J gene: TRBJ1-5
V gene: TRBV6-2/TRBV6-3
D gene: .
CDR3 DNA: TGTGCCAGCAGCACCCACCTGGGCGGGGGCGGGCAGCCCCAGCATTTT
CDR3 protein: CASSTHLGGGGQPQHF

clone size: .
CDR3 length: 16
J gene: TRBJ1-4
V gene: TRBV4-1
D gene: .
CDR3 DNA: TGCGCCAGCAGCCAAGCCTCGGGGGGGGGAAATGAAAAACTGTTTTTT
CDR3 protein: CASSQASGGGNEKLFF

clone size: many
CDR3 length: 14
J gene: TRBJ1-5
V gene: TRBV12-3/TRBV12-4
D gene: .
CDR3 DNA: TGTGCCAGCAGTTTCCAGACAGGAAATCAGCCCCAGCATTTT
CDR3 protein: CASSFQTGNQPQHF

clone size: many
CDR3 length: 13
J gene: TRBJ1-1
V gene: TRBV7-9
D gene: .
CDR3 DNA: TGTGCCAGCAGCTCAACTTACGAGACTTTATCTTTCTTT
CDR3 protein: CASSSTYETLSFF

clone size: .
CDR3 length: 14
J gene: TRBJ2-7
V gene: TRBV4-1
D gene: .
CDR3 DNA: TGCGCCAGCAGCCCAGAATCGGGGTCCTACGAGCAGTACTTC
CDR3 protein: CASSPESGSYEQYF

clone size: .
CDR3 length: 13
J gene: TRBJ1-5
V gene: TRBV24-1
D gene: .
CDR3 DNA: TGTGCCACCAGTGACCGCCACAATCAGCCCCAGCATTTT
CDR3 protein: CATSDRHNQPQHF

clone size: many
CDR3 length: 11
J gene: TRBJ1-5
V gene: TRBV12-3/TRBV12-4
D gene: .
CDR3 DNA: TGTGCCAGCAGTCGCTGGGGGGGAAGTCATTTT
CDR3 protein: CASSRWGGSHF

clone size: few
CDR3 length: 15
J gene: TRBJ2-2
V gene: TRBV4-3
D gene: .
CDR3 DNA: TGCGCCAGCAGCCCCCGGGCGGATTCAGTCGGGGAGCTGTTTTTT
CDR3 protein: CASSPRADSVGELFF

clone size: .
CDR3 length: 12
J gene: TRBJ1-5
V gene: TRBV6-2/TRBV6-3
D gene: .
CDR3 DNA: TGTGCCAGCAACCCGGGATTCCAGCCCCAGCATTTT
CDR3 protein: CASNPGFQPQHF

clone size: .
CDR3 length: 12
J gene: TRBJ2-7
V gene: TRBV7-2
D gene: .
CDR3 DNA: TGTGCCAGCAGCTTTGGGTTGGAGGAGCTGTACTTC
CDR3 protein: CASSFGLEELYF

clone size: many
CDR3 length: 14
J gene: TRBJ2-5
V gene: TRBV6-1
D gene: TRBD1
CDR3 DNA: TGTGCCAGCAGAGACCCAGGGGGCACGGAGACCCAGTACTTC
CDR3 protein: CASRDPGGTETQYF